This T cell receptor (beta chain) comes out of a study of shared clonotypes between healthy human individuals. Study-level points and caveats: Rarefaction analysis demonstrated incomplete sorted-subset sequencing notwithstanding large depth. Shared clonotypes across all four donors exceeded non-shared ones in generation probability.

Genomic DNA of every subset was divided equally among multiple immunoSEQ plates. Source study methods: In the immunoSEQ data, sequences were junction-only and lacked quality scores, so filtering differed. The protocol was immunoSEQ multiplex PCR, while the TCRdb copy is restricted to in-frame clones and leaves out a portion. For V, J and clone size, that table is used; D and trimming come from the DNA. The sample yields about 2.3 million clones, roughly 92% seen once. Concerning this clone: Its antigen remains unidentified.

V trimming: 6 bases; J trimming: 2 bases; junction bases outside the gene matches: 4. CDR1 MDHEN and CDR2 SYDVKM come from the germline V gene. The CDR3 runs to 14 residues. V gene TRBV28 combines with J gene TRBJ1-5; 7 bases fit TRBD1. The sample consisted of naive CD4+ T cells from PBMCs. Subset of the sample: CD45RA+ positively selected. The source is a man aged 18 to 30 in good health. Some clones in this sample may be carry-over from other donors' samples. The CDR3 spells CASRDTGGNQPQHF. CDR3 DNA: TGTGCCAGCAGGGACACAGGGGGCAATCAGCCCCAGCATTTT.